This T cell receptor (beta chain) was recovered during a study of regulatory T cells in long-lasting Graves disease. Whole-study context: The definition of persistent Graves' disease was over 5 years of antithyroid drugs with positive TSH receptor antibodies.

The table lists this clonotype with a few counts. Time point given: persistent/refractory GD, antithyroid drugs over 5 years with positive TRAb. After RNA was extracted from PBMCs, the TCR library was made from it. Roughly 8.6 milliliters of peripheral blood were drawn into EDTA tubes. V was clipped by 6 bases and J by 1 base, with 17 bases between them. The germline V gene encodes CDR1 SQVTM and CDR2 ANQGSEA. The CDR3 consists of 15 residues. Relying on iRepertoire HTBI primers and Arm-PCR of CDR3 regions, the team built TCR beta libraries. Using its own MiXCR run on the multiplex PCR reads, TCRdb lists one record per CDR3 protein. The table has fewer than 400,000 distinct CDR3 sequences, around 19% seen once.

The V and J genes are TRBV29-1 and TRBJ2-3, with no clear D. Sequences were derived from peripheral blood mononuclear cells (PBMCs), sampled when the disease was refractory, from a patient treated with antithyroid drugs. This TCR was sampled from a female donor with Graves disease. DNA for the CDR3: TGCAGCGTGTCTCGATCGTGGCCCCGCACAGATACGCAGTATTTT. Translated, it gives CSVSRSWPRTDTQYF.